The present T cell receptor beta chain was sequenced within a study of blood T cell repertoires in COVID-19. Across the study: Acute and convalescent COVID-19 specimens originated in the United States, Italy and Spain.

Sequenced by immunoSEQ multiplex PCR; TCRdb stores in-frame clones only, minus some. This sample yields roughly 250,000 clones, of which 83% are seen a single time; around 5.5% belongs to the top ten. Germline CDR1 reads SGHRS; CDR2 reads YFSETQ. CDR3 size: 15 residues. Losses at the gene ends were 4 bases for V and 4 bases for J; bases not matched to a gene: 5. Source material: peripheral blood. This clonotype was sampled from a human donor in a cohort sampled during active COVID-19. V is TRBV5-1 and J is TRBJ2-1; 10 bases agree with TRBD2. CDR3 sequence: CASSITSGEYNEQFF. DNA of the CDR3: TGCGCCAGCAGCATAACTAGCGGGGAGTACAATGAGCAGTTCTTC.